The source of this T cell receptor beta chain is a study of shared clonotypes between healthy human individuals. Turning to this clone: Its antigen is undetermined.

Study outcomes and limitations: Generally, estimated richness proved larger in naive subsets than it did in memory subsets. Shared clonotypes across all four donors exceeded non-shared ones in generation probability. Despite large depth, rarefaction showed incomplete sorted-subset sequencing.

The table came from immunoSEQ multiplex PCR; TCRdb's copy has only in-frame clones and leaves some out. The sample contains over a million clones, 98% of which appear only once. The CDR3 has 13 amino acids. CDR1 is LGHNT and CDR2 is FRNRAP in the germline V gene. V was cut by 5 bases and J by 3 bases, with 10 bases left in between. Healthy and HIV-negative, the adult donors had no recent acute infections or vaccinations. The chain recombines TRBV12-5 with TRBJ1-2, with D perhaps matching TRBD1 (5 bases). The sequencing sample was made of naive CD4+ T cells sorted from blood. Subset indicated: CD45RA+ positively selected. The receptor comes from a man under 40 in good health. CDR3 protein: CASGRDGDYGYTF. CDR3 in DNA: TGTGCTAGTGGTCGGGACGGCGACTATGGCTACACCTTC.